These 19 T cell receptor beta chains share one sample of origin, sequenced in a study of T cells in Graves' hyperthyroidism and ophthalmopathy. TCR beta CDR3 sequences were amplified from RNA transcripts. A first-round RT-PCR of the TCR CDR3 used the HTBI primer set. TCRdb reprocessed the multiplex PCR reads via MiXCR and lists one record per CDR3 protein. The sample holds about 260,000 distinct CDR3 sequences; 25% to 30% are singletons and the top ten take more than 25%. The sample comprised blood. These receptors all stem from a man aged 35 to 55 with Graves' hyperthyroidism that later progressed to Graves' ophthalmopathy.

This clonotype was recorded at least ten times. J is TRBJ1-1 and V is TRBV5-1, with D possibly TRBD1 on 6 matching bases. Germline V gene sequence: CDR1 SGHRS, CDR2 YFSETQ. Deletions cut 0 bases from V and 1 base from J, with 16 bases between. CDR3 length: 17 residues. The DNA for the CDR3 is TGCGCCAGCAGCTTGGGCCCCCTCGGCAGGGGGAACACTGAAGCTTTCTTT. Encoded protein: CASSLGPLGRGNTEAFF.

In this sample, this clonotype turned up a few times. This chain links TRBV28 with TRBJ1-2; D ambiguous. V was pared by 5 bases and J by 4 bases, with 8 bases between. CDR1 is MDHEN, CDR2 SYDVKM, per germline. CDR3 length: 12 amino acids. CDR3 loop: CASSVATYGYTF. The DNA for the CDR3 is TGTGCCAGCAGTGTCGCAACCTATGGCTACACCTTC.

This clonotype was found once. J is TRBJ1-3 and V is TRBV6-1, with unresolved D. Trimming left V 7 bases short and J 1 base short, with 8 bases between. The CDR3 has 13 amino acids. Germline V gene data show CDR1 as MNHNS and CDR2 as SASEGT. CDR3 protein: CASTQGSGNTIYF. CDR3 DNA sequence: TGTGCCAGCACCCAAGGATCTGGAAACACCATATATTTT.

This chain joins TRBV20-1 and TRBJ1-1; D may be TRBD1 (5 bases). V was cut by 6 bases and J by 0 bases, with 11 bases left in between. The germline gives CDR1 DFQATT, CDR2 SNEGSKA (reference sequence). The CDR3 spans 13 residues. The CDR3 sequence: CSARDLLNTEAFF. The CDR3 nucleotides read TGCAGTGCCCGGGACCTTTTGAACACTGAAGCTTTCTTT.

This clonotype is a singleton in its sample. The rearrangement joins TRBV25-1 to TRBJ2-5, with 7 bases aligning to TRBD1. V lost 1 base and J lost 4; bases outside the gene matches: 6. The CDR3 is 15 amino acids. The germline V gene encodes CDR1 MGHDK and CDR2 SYGVNS. CDR3 nucleotides: TGTGCCAGCAGTGAATGGAAGGGGGCGGGAGAGACCCAGTACTTC. This codes for CASSEWKGAGETQYF.

J is TRBJ1-1 and V is TRBV12-3 or TRBV12-4; D unclear. Deletions cut 4 bases from V and 1 base from J, with 7 bases between. CDR3 length equals 13 residues. As DNA, the CDR3 is TGTGCCAGCAGTTCCCGGGCGAACACTGAAGCTTTCTTT. Translated: CASSSRANTEAFF.

Many counts were recorded for this clonotype. The rearrangement uses TRBV12-3 or TRBV12-4 and TRBJ1-2; TRBD1 matches at 10 bases. Trimming at V came to 5 bases and at J to 4 bases, leaving 4 bases not matched to a gene. This CDR3 is built from 14 residues. The CDR3 reads CASSGTGVIYGYTF. CDR3 in DNA: TGTGCCAGCAGTGGGACAGGGGTTATCTATGGCTACACCTTC.

This clonotype was seen at least ten times. This chain uses TRBV2 with TRBJ1-2; D call uncertain. This CDR3 comprises 12 residues. In germline, CDR1 is SNHLY, CDR2 FYNNEI. V dropped 8 bases and J dropped 6 bases, with 13 bases sitting between them. CDR3 in amino acids: CASGFVQNGYTF. In DNA form, the CDR3 reads TGTGCCAGCGGGTTCGTTCAGAATGGCTACACCTTC.

This clonotype was recorded many times. This chain joins TRBV6-5 and TRBJ2-2; 7 bases line up with TRBD1. This CDR3 is 14 amino acids long. Germline V gene sequence: CDR1 MNHEY, CDR2 SVGAGI. The ends lost 6 bases at V and 7 bases at J; junction bases unmatched: 8. The CDR3 sequence is CASRLPTGHGELFF. CDR3 nucleotide sequence: TGTGCCAGCAGACTCCCGACAGGGCACGGGGAGCTGTTTTTT.

This clonotype was recorded only once. The V and J genes are TRBV30 and TRBJ1-5; TRBD1 matches at 7 bases. Trimming removed 3 bases from V and 1 base from J; junction bases left unmatched: 0. Germline assignment: CDR1 GTSNPN and CDR2 SVGIG (reference sequence). The CDR3 length is 13 residues. The CDR3 nucleotides read TGTGCCTGGAGGGGACAGAGCAATCAGCCCCAGCATTTT. This codes for CAWRGQSNQPQHF.

This clonotype was observed a few times. V is TRBV20-1 and J is TRBJ1-1; TRBD1 matches at 11 bases. The trim removed 3 bases at V and 0 bases at J, leaving 9 bases unmatched. CDR1 and CDR2 (germline): DFQATT, SNEGSKA (reference sequence). The CDR3 runs to 17 residues. The CDR3 region has the DNA TGCAGTGCTAGTCTTCTCCGGACAGGGGGCTTGAACACTGAAGCTTTCTTT. Translating it yields CSASLLRTGGLNTEAFF.

This clonotype was counted many times. This chain uses TRBV20-1 with TRBJ1-1; 8 nucleotides line up with TRBD1. The CDR3 totals 15 residues. The V gene end was trimmed by 4 bases and the J gene end by 2 bases; junction bases not matched to a gene: 9. Germline V gene sequence: CDR1 DFQATT, CDR2 SNEGSKA (reference sequence). The CDR3 bases are TGCAGTGCTACCTCCCCCGACAGGGGCAACACTGAAGCTTTCTTT. This gives the protein CSATSPDRGNTEAFF.

This clonotype has ten or more counts. The chain carries TRBV25-1 and TRBJ1-2; 7 bases agree with TRBD1. The CDR3 has 13 amino acids. Germline assignment: CDR1 MGHDK and CDR2 SYGVNS. J gave up 6 bases and V 5 bases, and 6 bases lay outside the gene matches. In nucleotides, the CDR3 is TGTGCCAGCAGTATCGGACAGGACCATGGCTACACCTTC. Amino acid sequence: CASSIGQDHGYTF.

This chain joins TRBV6-1 and TRBJ2-7; D may match TRBD1 or TRBD2 (6 bases each). The V end lost 8 bases, the J end lost 3 bases, and 11 bases lay between the germline ends. This CDR3 is built from 12 residues. Germline CDR1 and CDR2: MNHNS and SASEGT. The CDR3 loop reads CASGGGRYEQYF. The DNA for the CDR3 is TGTGCCAGCGGAGGGGGACGCTACGAGCAGTACTTC.

The rearrangement joins TRBV12-3 or TRBV12-4 to TRBJ2-5; a weak D match, TRBD2 (5 bases). The V end was cut by 2 bases, the J end by 2 bases, with 9 bases between. The length of the CDR3 is 14 residues. The CDR3 here is CASSLSSGQETQYF. In nucleotides, the CDR3 is TGTGCCAGCAGTTTAAGTTCGGGACAAGAGACCCAGTACTTC.

This clonotype appeared many times. The rearrangement uses TRBV6-4 and TRBJ2-4, with a tentative D call TRBD1 (5 bases). The CDR3 is 13 amino acids. Between the trimmed V and J ends, which lost 3 bases and 3 bases, there was a span of 6 bases. CDR1 MRHNA and CDR2 SNTAGT come from the germline V gene. The CDR3 reads CASSEDSKNIQYF. The DNA for the CDR3 is TGTGCCAGCAGTGAAGACAGCAAAAACATTCAGTACTTC.

In its sample, this clonotype was seen many times. The genes are TRBV24-1 and TRBJ1-5; D is undetermined. V lost 3 bases and J lost 0, with 5 bases in between. This CDR3 is built from 14 residues. CDR1 and CDR2 from the germline V gene are KGHDR and SFDVKD. CDR3 loop: CATSDPYSNQPQHF. CDR3 sequence (DNA): TGTGCCACCAGTGATCCCTATAGCAATCAGCCCCAGCATTTT.

There are many counts of this clonotype. V is TRBV29-1 and J is TRBJ1-1, with D perhaps matching TRBD1 (6 bases). Germline-derived CDR1 and CDR2 are SQVTM and ANQGSEA. Trimming cost V 3 bases and J 1 base, with 12 bases left between them. The CDR3 sequence is 14 residues long. CDR3 DNA sequence: TGCAGCGTTGAGGAGGGAGGGGGGAACACTGAAGCTTTCTTT. Its protein is CSVEEGGGNTEAFF. The full variable domain, with the rest looked up from reference TRBV29-1 and TRBJ1-1, is SAVISQKPSRDICQRGTSLTIQCQVDSQVTMMFWYRQQPGQSLTLIATANQGSEATYESGFVIDKFPISRPNLTFSTLTVSNMSPEDSSIYLCSVEEGGGNTEAFFGQGTRLTVV.

The sample holds many counts of this clonotype. The rearrangement joins TRBV5-1 to TRBJ2-5, with D perhaps matching TRBD2 (6 bases). V lost 4 bases to trimming and J lost 3 bases, with 16 bases between them. Germline values: CDR1 SGHRS, CDR2 YFSETQ. The CDR3 has 15 residues. CDR3 DNA: TGCGCCAGCAGCCCCGGGGCGGGAAGAGAAGAGACCCAGTACTTC. It specifies CASSPGAGREETQYF.